This T cell receptor (beta chain) was captured in a study of tumour-infiltrating T cells in Burkitt lymphoma. Study at large: Repertoire clonality predicted overall and progression-free survival.

Produced via immunoSEQ multiplex PCR; TCRdb's table is partial and in-frame only. The sample consists of 7,000 or so clones, about 18% of them appearing once. Germline V gene lookup returns CDR1 LGHNA and CDR2 YNFKEQ. Trimming shortened V by 0 bases and J by 8 bases, and 16 bases separated the two germline ends. The CDR3 loop spans 15 amino acids. The sequence was obtained from a human donor with diffuse large B-cell lymphoma. Sequenced sample: tumor tissue. The chain carries TRBV4-2 and TRBJ2-5, with D perhaps TRBD1 (5 bases). The CDR3 sequence is CASSQDLTGTDTQYF. Here the CDR3 DNA reads TGTGCCAGCAGCCAAGATCTTACAGGAACAGATACCCAGTACTTC.